This entry features one T cell receptor (beta chain) sequence. CDR3 size: 17 residues. In germline, CDR1 is SGHRS, CDR2 YFSETQ. V lost 1 base to trimming and J lost 0 bases, with 15 bases between them. Produced via immunoSEQ multiplex PCR; TCRdb's table is partial and in-frame only. The sample carries 99,000 or so clones, approximately 95% recorded once. This entry is derived from a study of T cell changes during pregnancy in multiple sclerosis. This chain joins TRBV5-1 and TRBJ2-3; a possible D gene is TRBD1 (6 bases). The sample here was peripheral blood, taken after pregnancy. The TCR comes from a female donor with multiple sclerosis, enrolled in a pregnancy study. CDR3 loop: CASSLWQGLSSTDTQYF. The DNA for the CDR3 is TGCGCCAGCAGCTTGTGGCAGGGGCTATCTAGCACAGATACGCAGTATTTT.